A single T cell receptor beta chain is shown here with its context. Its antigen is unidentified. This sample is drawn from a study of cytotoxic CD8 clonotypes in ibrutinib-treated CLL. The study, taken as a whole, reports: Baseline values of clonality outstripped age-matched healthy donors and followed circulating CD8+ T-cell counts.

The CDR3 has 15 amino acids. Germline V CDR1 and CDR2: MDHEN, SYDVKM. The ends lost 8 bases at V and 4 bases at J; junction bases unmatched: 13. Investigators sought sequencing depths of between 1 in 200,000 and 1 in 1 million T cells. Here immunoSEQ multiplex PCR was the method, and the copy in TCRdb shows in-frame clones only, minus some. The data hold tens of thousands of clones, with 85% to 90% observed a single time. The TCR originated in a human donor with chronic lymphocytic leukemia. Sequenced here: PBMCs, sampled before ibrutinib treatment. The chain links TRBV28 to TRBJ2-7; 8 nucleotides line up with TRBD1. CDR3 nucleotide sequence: TGTGCCAGCTTCCAAAGTGAGCAGGGGGCTTACGAGCAGTACTTC. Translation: CASFQSEQGAYEQYF.